This T cell receptor (beta chain) was profiled in a study of T cell repertoires in cytomegalovirus infection. Germline V gives CDR1 LNHDA, CDR2 SQIVND (reference sequence). The CDR3 runs to 15 residues. Trimming took 5 bases from V and 0 from J, leaving 13 bases between them. Using its own MiXCR run on the reads, TCRdb lists one record per CDR3 protein. The top ten hold approximately 51% of the sample, which has around 250,000 distinct CDR3 sequences, around 15% seen once. Sample: CD8+ T cells from PBMCs. This sequence was found in a human donor in good health (CMV status not recorded). Some clones in this sample may be carry-over from other donors' samples. The J gene is TRBJ1-1, the V gene TRBV19; a weak D match, TRBD1 (5 bases). The CDR3: CASSAQGAMNTEAFF. CDR3 sequence (DNA): TGTGCCAGTAGTGCACAAGGGGCTATGAACACTGAAGCTTTCTTT.